The 7 T cell receptor beta chains below come from one sample, sequenced in a study of blood T cell repertoires in COVID-19. Produced via immunoSEQ multiplex PCR; TCRdb's table is partial and in-frame only. Of some 42,000 clones listed, roughly 92% are singletons. Sequenced input: peripheral blood. The receptors here all came from a man between 50 and 59 years old with active COVID-19.

The V call is TRBV27, the J call TRBJ2-7; 9 nucleotides align to TRBD2. Germline loops: CDR1 MNHEY, CDR2 SMNVEV (reference sequence). Trimming took 6 bases from V and 3 from J; bases not matched to a gene: 3. The CDR3 runs to 13 residues. CDR3: CASRIAGDYEQYF. The DNA of the CDR3 is TGTGCCAGCAGGATAGCGGGAGACTACGAGCAGTACTTC.

V gene TRBV28 combines with J gene TRBJ1-2; D unresolved. The CDR3 length is 11 residues. With 3 bases removed from V and 8 bases from J, the gap between germline ends came to 7 bases. The V gene's germline CDR1 is MDHEN and CDR2 SYDVKM. The CDR3 nucleotides read TGTGCCAGCAGTTTTCTGGGCGGCTACACCTTC. Translated: CASSFLGGYTF.

DNA for the CDR3: TGTGCCAGCAGTTTAGGTCTAGCATTAGCCAAAAACATTCAGTACTTC. It translates to CASSLGLALAKNIQYF. The gene calls are TRBV28 and TRBJ2-4; D possibly corresponds to TRBD2 (5 bases). Trimming stripped 2 bases from V and 0 bases from J, with 11 bases between. Per the germline V gene, CDR1 is MDHEN and CDR2 is SYDVKM. The CDR3 runs 16 residues.

The chain is built from TRBV3-1 (or the pseudogene TRBV3-2) and TRBJ1-5; TRBD1 matches 8 bases. The ends lost 1 base at V and 4 bases at J; junction bases unmatched: 3. The V gene's germline CDR1 is LGHDT and CDR2 YNNKEL (reference sequence). The CDR3 consists of 15 residues. The CDR3 DNA sequence: TGTGCCAGCAGCCAAGTGCAGGGGGCAAATCAGCCCCAGCATTTT. It specifies CASSQVQGANQPQHF.

The V call is TRBV15, the J call TRBJ1-6; 7 nucleotides agree with TRBD1. The germline gives CDR1 LNHNV, CDR2 YYDKDF (reference sequence). The CDR3 extends over 15 amino acids. Unmatched junction bases numbered 5, after V lost 3 bases and J lost 6 bases. The CDR3, as DNA: TGTGCCACCAGCAGGGGTTCAGGGGGTAATTCACCCCTCCACTTT. Its translation is CATSRGSGGNSPLHF.

The J gene is TRBJ1-1, the V gene TRBV28, with TRBD1 matching over 7 bases. Germline lookup yields CDR1 MDHEN and CDR2 SYDVKM. This CDR3 comprises 15 residues. With 6 bases clipped from V and 4 bases from J, the junction kept 11 bases outside the gene matches. The CDR3 coding sequence is TGTGCCAGCAGCCCACGACAGGGCGGGGTCACTGAAGCTTTCTTT. Its translation is CASSPRQGGVTEAFF.

J is TRBJ1-5 and V is TRBV10-3, with TRBD1 matching 10 bases. There are 16 residues in the CDR3. Germline CDR1 reads ENHRY; CDR2 reads SYGVKD. Trimming removed 0 bases from V and 7 bases from J; junction bases left unmatched: 6. CDR3 bases: TGTGCCATCAGTGAGTCGGGACAGGGGTTTATCCAGCCCCAGCATTTT. It encodes CAISESGQGFIQPQHF.